This is a list of T cell receptor beta chains from one sample in a study of blood T cell repertoires in COVID-19. Measured with immunoSEQ multiplex PCR; TCRdb has only the in-frame clones, and not every one. This table holds about 410,000 clones, about nine tenths found once. Sequences were obtained from peripheral blood. Every receptor here comes from a woman in her 40s with COVID-19, enrolled during active disease. The CDR3 runs from the conserved cysteine through the conserved F or W. A D gene is named only where the DNA matches it firmly.

j_gene,d_gene,v_gene,CDR3nt,CDR3aa
TRBJ2-3,-,TRBV5-1,TGCGCCAGCACCTTGGGGGCGGGGACGCAGTATTTT,CASTLGAGTQYF
TRBJ2-1,TRBD2,TRBV24-1,TGTGCCACCAGTGATCCAAAGCGGGGTCCCTACAATGAGCAGTTCTTC,CATSDPKRGPYNEQFF
TRBJ1-1,TRBD1,TRBV28,TGTGCCAGCAGTTCGTACAGGGGGATGAACACTGAAGCTTTCTTT,CASSSYRGMNTEAFF
TRBJ2-7,-,TRBV30,TGTGCCTGGAGCGAGGACAATTACTACGAGCAGTACTTC,CAWSEDNYYEQYF
TRBJ1-1,-,TRBV6-1,TGTGCCAGCAGTGAAGGAAGGGCAGGGTTTGAAGCTTTCTTT,CASSEGRAGFEAFF
TRBJ2-2,-,TRBV5-1,TGCGCCAGCAGCTTGATTGGGGGCTGGAACACCGGGGAGCTGTTTTTT,CASSLIGGWNTGELFF
TRBJ2-7,TRBD2,TRBV2,TGTGCCAGCAGTCCGACTAGCGGGGATACCTACGAGCAGTACTTC,CASSPTSGDTYEQYF
TRBJ2-7,-,TRBV5-5,TGTGCCAGCACCCTGGGGACACCAACCTACGAGCAGTACTTC,CASTLGTPTYEQYF
TRBJ1-3,-,TRBV14,TGTGCCAGCAGCCCCACTTTTGACTCTGGAAACACCATATATTTT,CASSPTFDSGNTIYF
TRBJ2-6,-,TRBV9,TGTGCCAGCACCCCATCCGGGACTGGTAGCTCTGGGGCCAACGTCCTGACTTTC,CASTPSGTGSSGANVLTF
TRBJ2-1,-,TRBV27,TGTGCCAGCAGTCTCCCCCCAGGGGACAATGAGCAGTTCTTC,CASSLPPGDNEQFF